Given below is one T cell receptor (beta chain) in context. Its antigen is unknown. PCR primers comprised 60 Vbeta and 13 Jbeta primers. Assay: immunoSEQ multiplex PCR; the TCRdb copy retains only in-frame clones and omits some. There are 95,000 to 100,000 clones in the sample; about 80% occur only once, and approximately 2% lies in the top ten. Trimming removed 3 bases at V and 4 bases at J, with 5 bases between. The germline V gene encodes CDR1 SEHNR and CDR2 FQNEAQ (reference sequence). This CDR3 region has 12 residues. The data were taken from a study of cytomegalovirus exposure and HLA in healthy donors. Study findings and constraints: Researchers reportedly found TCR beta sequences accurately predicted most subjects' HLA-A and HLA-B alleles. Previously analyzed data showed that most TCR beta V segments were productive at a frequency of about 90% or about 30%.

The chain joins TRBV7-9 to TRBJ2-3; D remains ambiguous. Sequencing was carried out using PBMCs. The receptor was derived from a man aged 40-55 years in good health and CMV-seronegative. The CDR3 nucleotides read TGTGCCAGCAGCTTCTTTTCAGATACGCAGTATTTT. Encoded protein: CASSFFSDTQYF.